A single sample gave rise to the 18 T cell receptor beta chains below, sequenced in a study of blood T cell repertoires in COVID-19. Clones were sequenced by immunoSEQ multiplex PCR, and TCRdb holds only the in-frame ones, with some missing. Here the sample spans roughly 180,000 clones, 85% to 95% being singletons. The sample comprised peripheral blood. These receptors were collected from a man aged 25-45 years with COVID-19, enrolled during active disease.

The chain joins TRBV2 to TRBJ1-1; the D gene is possibly TRBD1 (5 bases). The CDR3 is made up of 13 amino acids. The germline gives CDR1 SNHLY, CDR2 FYNNEI. Trimming took 6 bases from V and 5 from J, leaving 13 bases between them. The CDR3 DNA reads TGTGCCAGCAGGGGGACTAGAGGGACTGAAGCTTTCTTT. It specifies CASRGTRGTEAFF.

The chain carries TRBV18 and TRBJ1-4, with D perhaps TRBD1 (5 bases). In germline, CDR1 is KGHSH, CDR2 LQKENI. This CDR3 comprises 13 residues. Trimming cost V 4 bases and J 5 bases, with 8 bases left between them. Written as DNA, the CDR3 is TGTGCCAGCTCACGGGGGGTCAATGAAAAACTGTTTTTT. As protein: CASSRGVNEKLFF. The whole variable domain, filled in from reference TRBV18 and TRBJ1-4, reads NAGVMQNPRHLVRRRGQEARLRCSPMKGHSHVYWYRQLPEEGLKFMVYLQKENIIDESGMPKERFSAEFPKEGPSILRIQQVVRGDSAAYFCASSRGVNEKLFFGSGTQLSVL.

J is TRBJ1-2 and V is TRBV5-6; the match to TRBD1 covers 11 bases. Germline V gene lookup returns CDR1 SGHDT and CDR2 YYEEEE. Trimming at V came to 1 base and at J to 6 bases, leaving 5 bases not matched to a gene. This CDR3 contains 15 residues. CDR3 in DNA: TGTGCCAGCAGCTTGCGGACAGGGGGCCGAAATGGCTACACCTTC. Its protein is CASSLRTGGRNGYTF. Filled out from reference TRBV5-6 and TRBJ1-2, the complete variable domain reads DAGVTQSPTHLIKTRGQQVTLRCSPKSGHDTVSWYQQALGQGPQFIFQYYEEEERQRGNFPDRFSGHQFPNYSSELNVNALLLGDSALYLCASSLRTGGRNGYTFGSGTRLTVV.

J is TRBJ1-4 and V is TRBV10-3; the match to TRBD1 covers 7 bases. CDR3 size: 14 residues. J was trimmed by 5 bases and V by 8 bases; bases with no gene match: 8. Per the germline V gene, CDR1 is ENHRY and CDR2 is SYGVKD. The CDR3 DNA follows: TGTGCCATCGGATCCGGGACAGACAATGAAAAACTGTTTTTT. Protein sequence: CAIGSGTDNEKLFF.

The genes are TRBV4-2 and TRBJ1-5; 8 bases agree with TRBD1. The CDR3 spans 17 residues. The V segment lost 1 base and the J segment 1 base; nucleotides outside the gene matches: 6. Germline loops: CDR1 LGHNA, CDR2 YNFKEQ. The CDR3 loop is CASSQGAQGGSNQPQHF. The CDR3 coding sequence is TGTGCCAGCAGCCAAGGGGCACAGGGGGGAAGCAATCAGCCCCAGCATTTT.

The chain carries TRBV28 and TRBJ2-7, with 9 bases matching TRBD1. CDR3 size: 16 residues. Germline CDR1 is MDHEN and CDR2 is SYDVKM. J lost 3 bases, V lost 3 bases, and 9 bases had no gene match. The CDR3 here is CASSLERGTGSYEQYF. CDR3 nucleotide sequence: TGTGCCAGCAGTTTGGAGAGGGGGACAGGGAGCTACGAGCAGTACTTC.

This chain uses TRBV12-3 or TRBV12-4 with TRBJ1-2; tentative D call: TRBD1 (5 bases). Trimming shortened V by 0 bases and J by 3 bases, and 5 bases separated the two germline ends. The CDR3 extends over 13 amino acids. The CDR3 DNA is TGTGCCAGCAGTTTAGCAGGGGACTATGGCTACACCTTC. Its translation: CASSLAGDYGYTF.

The chain is built from TRBV27 and TRBJ2-3; no clear D. The CDR3 covers 16 residues. Per the germline V gene, CDR1 is MNHEY and CDR2 is SMNVEV (reference sequence). The V gene lost 1 base and the J gene lost 0 bases, with 11 bases spanning the gap. The CDR3: CASSLWSTASTDTQYF. The CDR3 coding sequence is TGTGCCAGCAGTTTATGGTCTACCGCTAGCACAGATACGCAGTATTTT.

V is TRBV19 and J is TRBJ2-5; D might be TRBD2 (5 bases). In germline, CDR1 is LNHDA, CDR2 SQIVND (reference sequence). V was trimmed by 4 bases and J by 0 bases, leaving 12 bases between them. The CDR3 has 15 residues. The CDR3 nucleotides read TGTGCCAGTAGTAATCCGGGGTGGTACCAAGAGACCCAGTACTTC. Translation gives CASSNPGWYQETQYF.

V is TRBV5-4 and J is TRBJ2-6; D is possibly TRBD2 (6 bases). The V end lost 4 bases, the J end lost 3 bases, and 20 bases lay between the germline ends. The CDR3 contains 18 residues. Germline lookup yields CDR1 SGHNT and CDR2 YYREEE (reference sequence). This chain's CDR3 is CASSPRSRGEYGANVLTF. Here the CDR3 DNA reads TGTGCCAGCAGCCCACGTTCGCGGGGAGAATATGGGGCCAACGTCCTGACTTTC.

The table lists this clone with a count of one. The rearrangement uses TRBV3-1 (or the pseudogene TRBV3-2) and TRBJ2-1; D remains unclear. This CDR3 spans 14 amino acids. V gave up 4 bases and J gave up 0 bases, with 7 bases separating them. Per germline, CDR1 LGHDT and CDR2 YNNKEL (reference sequence). The DNA of the CDR3 is TGTGCCAGCAGCCCCAGCGACTCCTACAATGAGCAGTTCTTC. It is translated as CASSPSDSYNEQFF.

The sample holds one count of this clone. The rearrangement links TRBV2 to TRBJ1-1; 8 bases line up with TRBD1. This CDR3 has 15 residues. J gave up 1 base and V 3 bases, and 4 bases lay outside the gene matches. CDR1 and CDR2 from the germline V gene are SNHLY and FYNNEI. The CDR3 DNA sequence: TGTGCCAGCAGTGAGCAGGGGGCAAGGAACACTGAAGCTTTCTTT. The encoded protein is CASSEQGARNTEAFF.

V is TRBV14 and J is TRBJ2-7, with a tentative D call TRBD1 (6 bases). The CDR3 length is 16 residues. Germline V gene lookup returns CDR1 SGHDN and CDR2 FVKESK. V was pared by 2 bases and J by 2 bases, with 16 bases between. The CDR3 is CASSQTPRTDPYEQYF. In DNA form, the CDR3 reads TGTGCCAGCAGCCAAACACCCAGGACAGATCCCTACGAGCAGTACTTC.

This chain links TRBV5-1 with TRBJ2-2; TRBD1 might be the D (6 bases). Germline CDR1 reads SGHRS; CDR2 reads YFSETQ. V was cut by 4 bases and J by 3 bases, with 16 bases left in between. The CDR3 length is 16 residues. CDR3 sequence (DNA): TGCGCCAGCAGCATTGGACAGACCTCGTACACCGGGGAGCTGTTTTTT. Translated, it gives CASSIGQTSYTGELFF.

V usage is TRBV6-6 and J usage is TRBJ2-1; 10 bases agree with TRBD2. CDR1 and CDR2 (germline): MNHNY, SVGAGI (reference sequence). V was pared by 5 bases and J by 3 bases, with 4 bases of the junction left unmatched. The CDR3 is 15 amino acids. The CDR3, as DNA: TGTGCCAGCAGTCAACTAGCGGGGAACTACAATGAGCAGTTCTTC. Protein product: CASSQLAGNYNEQFF.

This sequence joins TRBV6-5 and TRBJ2-2, with D possibly TRBD1 on 7 matching bases. The CDR3 runs 15 residues. Looked up from germline, CDR1 is MNHEY and CDR2 is SVGAGI. V lost 6 bases to trimming and J lost 4 bases, with 15 bases between them. The CDR3 DNA reads as TGTGCCAGCAGACACAGGGGAGCGGGCACCGGGGAGCTGTTTTTT. Translated, it gives CASRHRGAGTGELFF.

The chain uses TRBV29-1 and TRBJ1-1; no definite D call. V was pared by 7 bases and J by 0 bases, with 9 bases between. Germline-derived CDR1 and CDR2 are SQVTM and ANQGSEA. The CDR3 totals 12 residues. The DNA for the CDR3 is TGCAGCGCTGGACTGATGAACACTGAAGCTTTCTTT. As protein: CSAGLMNTEAFF.

The rearrangement uses TRBV7-3 and TRBJ2-7; TRBD2 matches 9 bases. Germline CDR1 and CDR2: SGHTA and FQGTGA. The CDR3 contains 14 residues. V lost 2 bases and J lost 3; bases outside the gene matches: 2. The CDR3 nucleotides read TGTGCCAGCAGCTTAGGGACTAGCAGCTACGAGCAGTACTTC. It codes for CASSLGTSSYEQYF.